This T cell receptor beta chain was profiled in a study of sequential checkpoint blockade in melanoma. On the study more broadly: After both sequences, patients received maintenance nivolumab. TCRβ was sequenced from DNA of some 89 pretreatment tumors. Study findings and constraints: Mutational load did not correlate with tumor T-cell fraction or clonality. Rising tumor T-cell fraction and clonality meant about 30 times likelier benefit.

Only in-frame clones appear in the TCRdb table, and some are missing; sequencing was by immunoSEQ multiplex PCR. The table lists about 2,400 clones, about 15% of them singletons. This sample's treatment: randomized to nivolumab then ipilimumab (arm A) or the reverse (arm B). Relative to its sample, this clone is medium-sized (0.01 to 0.1%). The antigen is not known. Sequencing was performed on tumor tissue (inferred from file names), taken from a patient given nivolumab and ipilimumab in sequence. This receptor was taken from a human donor with melanoma.

In DNA form, the CDR3 reads TGTGCCAGTTTACCGACAGGTCTCCCCTCCTCCTACGAGCAGTACTTC. As protein: CASLPTGLPSSYEQYF. The chain carries TRBV12-2 and TRBJ2-7; TRBD1, the D gene given by the table, was not confirmed from the DNA. TRBV12-2 is a documented pseudogene. This CDR3 region has 16 residues.